The source of this TCR beta chain is a study of T cells in Graves' hyperthyroidism and ophthalmopathy. Overall study context: Staff took peripheral blood when the initial diagnosis was made, before any treatment began.

It was RNA transcripts that yielded the amplified TCR beta CDR3 regions. In the first-round RT-PCR of the TCR CDR3, the HTBI primer set was used. MiXCR, run by TCRdb on the multiplex PCR reads, gives a single entry per CDR3 protein. This table has about 300,000 distinct CDR3 sequences, roughly an eighth appearing once. At least ten counts were recorded for this clonotype. The V gene lost 1 base and the J gene lost 6 bases, with 9 bases spanning the gap. Germline values: CDR1 SGHAT, CDR2 FQNNGV. This CDR3 spans 13 amino acids. Reasons for excluding patients were uncontrolled infection, other autoimmune disease, pregnancy or lactation. Each diagnosis drew on symptoms, thyroxine, TRAb, thyroid ultrasound and orbital computed tomography findings. PBMCs were sourced from about 10 ml fresh peripheral blood.

This clonotype was sampled from a woman aged 35 to 49 with Graves' hyperthyroidism. The chain combines TRBV11-2 with TRBJ1-2; no definite D call. Sequencing was performed on blood. This CDR3 is CASSLVGNNGYTF. As DNA, the CDR3 is TGTGCCAGCAGCTTAGTTGGGAACAATGGCTACACCTTC.